The rows below give T cell receptor beta chains drawn from one sample of a study of regulatory T cells in long-lasting Graves disease. TCRdb processed the multiplex PCR reads anew with MiXCR; each CDR3 protein has one entry. The table records roughly 410,000 distinct CDR3 sequences, about 15% of them present only once. In addition, the sample was reused for a study of T cells in Graves' hyperthyroidism and ophthalmopathy.

The source material was peripheral blood mononuclear cells (PBMCs), sampled at new diagnosis, from a patient treated with antithyroid drugs. Receptor source: a middle-aged woman with Graves disease. The CDR3 runs from the conserved cysteine through the conserved F or W. The D gene is left open where the match is weak. The size field is filled for only some rows; it gives once, few, many or a size class.

J: TRBJ2-7
size: many
D: -
V: TRBV10-3
DNA: TGTGCCATCAGTGAGTCCCAGGCGACCTCCTACGAGCAGTACTTC
CDR3: CAISESQATSYEQYF

J: TRBJ2-1
size: many
D: TRBD1
V: TRBV18
DNA: TGTGCCAGCTCACCCCCGGCGGGGACAGGTCGTGGTGAGCAGTTCTTC
CDR3: CASSPPAGTGRGEQFF

J: TRBJ2-1
size: many
D: -
V: TRBV13
DNA: TGTGCCAGCAGCTTAGAACTGCAGCAGTTCTTC
CDR3: CASSLELQQFF

J: TRBJ2-5
size: -
D: -
V: TRBV20-1
DNA: TGCAGTGCTAGAGAAGGTTCGATTCGCGGGGAGACCCAGTACTTC
CDR3: CSAREGSIRGETQYF

J: TRBJ1-1
size: many
D: -
V: TRBV12-3/TRBV12-4
DNA: TGTGCCAGCAGTTTGACCGGGACTGAAGCTTTCTTT
CDR3: CASSLTGTEAFF

J: TRBJ2-7
size: few
D: TRBD2
V: TRBV20-1
DNA: TGCAGTGCCTCCCCTACTAGCGGGAGGCGCGAGCAGTACTTC
CDR3: CSASPTSGRREQYF

J: TRBJ1-1
size: many
D: -
V: TRBV19
DNA: TGTGCCAGTAGTGTAGGTATTACTGAAGCTTTCTTT
CDR3: CASSVGITEAFF

J: TRBJ2-7
size: many
D: TRBD2
V: TRBV3-1
DNA: TGTGCCAGCAGCCAAGTGGTAACGGGAGGCCTCCTCTTC
CDR3: CASSQVVTGGLLF

J: TRBJ1-5
size: many
D: -
V: TRBV28
DNA: TGTGCCAGCAGTTTAGGGTACGGGCAGGGAGGTCAGCCCCAGCATTTT
CDR3: CASSLGYGQGGQPQHF

J: TRBJ1-2
size: many
D: -
V: TRBV6-2/TRBV6-3
DNA: TGTGCCAGCAGTGTCTTTCTCGGGGCTCTTGACGGCTACACCTTC
CDR3: CASSVFLGALDGYTF

J: TRBJ1-5
size: many
D: -
V: TRBV20-1
DNA: TGCAGTGCTAGAGGGCCAGATTATCAGCCCCAGCATTTT
CDR3: CSARGPDYQPQHF

J: TRBJ2-4
size: many
D: -
V: TRBV2
DNA: TGTGCCAGCAGTGAACGCAGTGTCAACCATCGAAACATTCAGTACTTC
CDR3: CASSERSVNHRNIQYF

J: TRBJ2-7
size: -
D: -
V: TRBV5-6
DNA: TGTGCCAGCAGGGGAGACGGGGCTGTCTTGTACGAGCAGTACTTC
CDR3: CASRGDGAVLYEQYF

J: TRBJ1-2
size: many
D: TRBD1
V: TRBV6-1
DNA: TGTGCCAGCAGTGATCGGGACAGGGTTCGCTATGGCTACACCTTC
CDR3: CASSDRDRVRYGYTF

J: TRBJ2-7
size: many
D: -
V: TRBV6-1
DNA: TGTGCCAGCAGTGGACTTCGTGGGGACTTCTTACACGCCCCCTACGAGCAGTACTTC
CDR3: CASSGLRGDFLHAPYEQYF

J: TRBJ1-5
size: few
D: -
V: TRBV10-2
DNA: TGCGCCAGCAAGACGCGGGGGGGAAGCAATCAGCCCCAGCATTTT
CDR3: CASKTRGGSNQPQHF

J: TRBJ2-7
size: -
D: -
V: TRBV6-2/TRBV6-3
DNA: TGTGCCAGCAGTGAAACTGGGACCCCCTACTACGAGCAGTACTTC
CDR3: CASSETGTPYYEQYF

J: TRBJ1-2
size: many
D: -
V: TRBV5-1
DNA: TGCGCCAGCAGCTTGGGGCAAGTTCCCGTTATGGGCTACACCTTC
CDR3: CASSLGQVPVMGYTF

J: TRBJ2-6
size: -
D: TRBD2
V: TRBV29-1
DNA: TGCAGCGTTGTCTGGCGGGAGGCGCCTCGGGGGGCCAACGTCCTGACTTTC
CDR3: CSVVWREAPRGANVLTF

J: TRBJ1-3
size: few
D: -
V: TRBV19
DNA: TGTGCCAGTAGTATGTCACTTCGCTCTGGAAACACCATATATTTT
CDR3: CASSMSLRSGNTIYF

J: TRBJ2-7
size: many
D: TRBD1
V: TRBV12-5
DNA: TGTGCTAGTGGACGACAGGGAAACGAGCAGTACTTC
CDR3: CASGRQGNEQYF

J: TRBJ2-1
size: many
D: TRBD2
V: TRBV7-2
DNA: TGTGCCAGCAGCTTAGGGAGACTAGCGGGAGTTAACAATGAGCAGTTCTTC
CDR3: CASSLGRLAGVNNEQFF

J: TRBJ2-3
size: many
D: TRBD2
V: TRBV5-1
DNA: TGCGCCAGCAGTTCCGGGGGAGGGCCTGGCACAGATACGCAGTATTTT
CDR3: CASSSGGGPGTDTQYF

J: TRBJ2-1
size: many
D: TRBD1
V: TRBV2
DNA: TGTGCCAGCAGTCAAACAGGGGATCCGGCCTACAATGAGCAGTTCTTC
CDR3: CASSQTGDPAYNEQFF

J: TRBJ2-1
size: -
D: -
V: TRBV19
DNA: TGTGCCAGTAGTATATACCCTAAGGGAATGCGTTGGGAGCAGTTCTTC
CDR3: CASSIYPKGMRWEQFF

J: TRBJ1-3
size: many
D: -
V: TRBV20-1
DNA: TGCAGTGCTAGAGTAGGCCCGGTAGATTCTGGAAACACCATATATTTT
CDR3: CSARVGPVDSGNTIYF

J: TRBJ2-3
size: few
D: TRBD2
V: TRBV7-2
DNA: TGTGCCAGCAGCTTACGGACTAGCGGAGGCACAGATACGCAGTATTTT
CDR3: CASSLRTSGGTDTQYF

J: TRBJ1-2
size: -
D: TRBD1
V: TRBV10-3
DNA: TGTGCCATCAGTCCGGGACAGGGGTATATTGGCTACACCTTC
CDR3: CAISPGQGYIGYTF

J: TRBJ2-3
size: many
D: -
V: TRBV6-1
DNA: TGTGCCAGCAGTCGTAGCGGAGATACGCAGTATTTT
CDR3: CASSRSGDTQYF

J: TRBJ2-5
size: few
D: TRBD1
V: TRBV14
DNA: TGTGCCAGCAGCTTCGGACAGGCGAAAGAGACCCAGTACTTC
CDR3: CASSFGQAKETQYF

J: TRBJ1-2
size: -
D: TRBD1
V: TRBV3-1
DNA: TGTGCCAGCAGCCCTGGGACAGGCGCCTGGGGCTACACCTTC
CDR3: CASSPGTGAWGYTF

J: TRBJ1-1
size: few
D: TRBD1
V: TRBV19
DNA: TGTGCCACCCAGACAGGGATGAACACTGAAGCTTTCTTT
CDR3: CATQTGMNTEAFF

J: TRBJ1-2
size: many
D: -
V: TRBV3-1
DNA: TGTGCCAGCAGTCCAACGGGATCTGGCTACACCTTC
CDR3: CASSPTGSGYTF

J: TRBJ2-5
size: many
D: -
V: TRBV12-3/TRBV12-4
DNA: TGTGCCAGCAGTTTAACCGACCGGGAGACCCAGTACTTC
CDR3: CASSLTDRETQYF

J: TRBJ2-6
size: few
D: -
V: TRBV5-5
DNA: TGTGCCAGCAGCGCTGGGCGGCCTGGGGCCAACGTCCTGACTTTC
CDR3: CASSAGRPGANVLTF